These T cell receptor beta chains were read from a single sample in a study of blood T cells in healthy people across ages. Each CDR3 protein gets one entry after TCRdb re-called the 5' RACE reads with MiXCR. Here the sample spans about 590,000 distinct CDR3 sequences, approximately 30% being singletons. The material sequenced was blood. The receptors shown here come from an elderly woman in good health. Both conserved end residues are part of each CDR3. The order of the fields is D gene, V gene, clone size, J gene, CDR3 protein, CDR3 DNA. A D gene is named only where the DNA matches it firmly. Rows give clone size only sometimes, using once, few, many, or a class for an expanded clone.

TRBD2	TRBV4-2	.	TRBJ2-5	CASSSSGLAGETQYF	TGTGCCAGCAGCTCCAGCGGGCTAGCGGGGGAGACCCAGTACTTC
.	TRBV5-1	few	TRBJ2-7	CASSSRTMSSYNEQYF	TGCGCCAGCAGCTCTAGGACGATGAGCTCCTACAATGAGCAGTACTTC
.	TRBV27	many	TRBJ2-7	CASRPWTGSSYEQYF	TGTGCCAGCCGACCTTGGACTGGGAGCTCCTACGAGCAGTACTTC
.	TRBV20-1	.	TRBJ1-1	CSASPTLGGAGHIAEAFF	TGCAGTGCTAGCCCCACCCTGGGCGGGGCAGGGCATATTGCTGAAGCTTTCTTT
.	TRBV4-2	.	TRBJ1-3	CASSQEVGGSGNTIYF	TGTGCCAGCAGCCAAGAGGTCGGGGGGTCGGGAAACACCATATATTTT
.	TRBV5-1	.	TRBJ2-1	CASSLGSGFGNEQFF	TGCGCCAGCAGCTTGGGGTCAGGGTTCGGCAATGAGCAGTTCTTC
.	TRBV7-8	many	TRBJ1-5	CASSSDGTPTQPQHF	TGTGCCAGCAGCTCCGACGGGACCCCAACTCAGCCCCAGCATTTT
TRBD1	TRBV5-6	many	TRBJ1-4	CASSFPGTGTKLFF	TGTGCCAGCAGCTTCCCCGGGACAGGGACGAAACTGTTTTTT
.	TRBV7-9	many	TRBJ1-4	CASSLSRAEKLFF	TGTGCCAGCAGCTTGTCCAGGGCTGAAAAACTGTTTTTT
.	TRBV2	.	TRBJ2-5	CASSESGYGGETQYF	TGTGCCAGCAGTGAATCGGGATATGGGGGGGAGACCCAGTACTTC
.	TRBV20-1	many	TRBJ1-1	CSGNRQEAFF	TGCAGTGGAAATAGACAGGAAGCTTTCTTT
TRBD1	TRBV5-1	many	TRBJ2-1	CASSLGAGGKNEQFF	TGCGCCAGCAGCTTGGGGGCAGGGGGCAAGAATGAGCAGTTCTTC
.	TRBV20-1	many	TRBJ1-2	CSAYLKSNYGYTF	TGCAGTGCCTATCTAAAGAGTAACTATGGCTACACCTTC
TRBD2	TRBV7-2	many	TRBJ2-5	CASSWGLAGGQETQYF	TGTGCCAGCAGCTGGGGACTAGCGGGGGGCCAAGAGACCCAGTACTTC
.	TRBV11-2	.	TRBJ1-2	CTSSPGYLGYTF	TGTACCAGCAGCCCAGGGTATCTGGGCTACACCTTC
.	TRBV4-1	many	TRBJ1-2	CASSQVSGAEYGYTF	TGCGCCAGCAGCCAAGTGTCAGGGGCGGAATATGGCTACACCTTC
.	TRBV10-3	many	TRBJ2-1	CAISESFRAWGYNEQFF	TGTGCCATCAGTGAGTCCTTTAGGGCTTGGGGTTACAATGAGCAGTTCTTC
.	TRBV7-9	.	TRBJ2-4	CASSRTEVEQYF	TGTGCCAGCAGCAGGACAGAGGTGGAGCAGTACTTC
.	TRBV25-1	.	TRBJ1-2	CASTHGGSNYGYTF	TGTGCCAGCACCCACGGCGGGTCTAACTATGGCTACACCTTC
.	TRBV7-9	few	TRBJ2-1	CASSPKGGIGDEQFF	TGTGCCAGCAGCCCGAAGGGGGGCATTGGCGATGAGCAGTTCTTC
.	TRBV20-1	many	TRBJ1-6	CSARDPKRGRGNSPLHF	TGCAGTGCTAGAGATCCGAAGAGGGGAAGGGGGAATTCACCCCTCCACTTT
TRBD1	TRBV20-1	many	TRBJ1-5	CSASYRGVGNQPQHF	TGCAGTGCTTCATACAGGGGAGTCGGCAATCAGCCCCAGCATTTT
.	TRBV6-2/TRBV6-3	.	TRBJ1-5	CASRETGTVNQPQHF	TGTGCCAGCAGAGAAACCGGGACGGTCAATCAGCCCCAGCATTTT
.	TRBV2	.	TRBJ2-7	CASSVAGFTYEQYF	TGTGCCAGCAGCGTAGCTGGGTTTACCTACGAGCAGTACTTC
.	TRBV7-6	many	TRBJ2-7	CASSEVGIEQYF	TGTGCCAGCAGCGAAGTAGGAATCGAGCAGTACTTC
.	TRBV6-4	many	TRBJ2-7	CATSRDPSFYEQYF	TGTGCCACCTCCCGGGATCCCTCTTTCTACGAGCAGTACTTC
.	TRBV2	.	TRBJ2-5	CAGLGGRNQETQYF	TGTGCCGGGCTCGGAGGGAGAAACCAAGAGACCCAGTACTTC
TRBD2	TRBV7-6	many	TRBJ2-1	CASSSPRLAGANEQFF	TGTGCCAGCAGCTCCCCCCGCCTAGCGGGGGCCAATGAGCAGTTCTTC
TRBD1	TRBV7-9	.	TRBJ1-2	CASSIGGQRGYTF	TGTGCCAGCAGCATAGGGGGACAGCGAGGCTACACCTTC
.	TRBV30	.	TRBJ2-1	CAWSGGSYNEQLF	TGTGCCTGGAGCGGGGGCTCCTACAATGAGCAGTTGTTC
.	TRBV19	few	TRBJ2-5	CASSIGGRQETQYF	TGTGCCAGTAGTATTGGAGGGAGGCAAGAGACCCAGTACTTC
.	TRBV7-3	.	TRBJ2-1	CASSLLVGGLLHEQFF	TGTGCCAGCAGCTTACTTGTGGGGGGCCTACTTCATGAGCAGTTCTTC
.	TRBV2	many	TRBJ1-1	CASSVLGTNTEAFF	TGTGCCAGCAGTGTTCTGGGCACCAACACTGAAGCTTTCTTT
.	TRBV5-5	.	TRBJ2-7	CASSLPRCYEQYF	TGTGCCAGCAGCTTGCCAAGGTGCTACGAGCAGTACTTC
.	TRBV6-5	once	TRBJ1-2	CASSYGSTYGYTF	TGTGCCAGCAGCTACGGGTCAACCTATGGCTACACCTTC
TRBD2	TRBV20-1	many	TRBJ2-5	CSVASGGYQETQYF	TGCAGTGTTGCTAGCGGGGGGTACCAAGAGACCCAGTACTTC
.	TRBV10-3	many	TRBJ2-5	CAIRAGPRQETQYF	TGTGCCATCAGGGCAGGACCCCGACAAGAGACCCAGTACTTC
.	TRBV7-2	many	TRBJ1-4	CASSLDPTPNEKLFF	TGTGCCAGCAGCTTAGACCCCACCCCTAATGAAAAACTGTTTTTT
.	TRBV9	.	TRBJ2-5	CASSVAGTLRGEQYF	TGTGCCAGCAGCGTGGCGGGGACACTACGGGGGGAGCAGTACTTC
.	TRBV6-1	once	TRBJ1-1	CASRGSGFTEAFF	TGTGCCAGCAGAGGGTCCGGGTTCACTGAAGCTTTCTTT
.	TRBV20-1	many	TRBJ2-3	CSAAVSTDTQYF	TGCAGTGCAGCGGTTAGCACAGATACGCAGTATTTT
.	TRBV5-1	.	TRBJ2-1	CASSLRSPGNEQFF	TGCGCCAGCAGCTTGAGGTCTCCAGGGAATGAGCAGTTCTTC
.	TRBV20-1	few	TRBJ1-1	CSASKTNTEAFF	TGCAGTGCTAGCAAGACGAACACTGAAGCTTTCTTT
.	TRBV7-2	many	TRBJ2-1	CASSLVGTPSYNEQFF	TGTGCCAGCAGCTTAGTGGGGACACCCTCCTACAATGAGCAGTTCTTC
.	TRBV20-1	.	TRBJ2-1	CSGDSGGYNEQYF	TGCAGTGGGGATAGCGGAGGCTACAATGAGCAGTACTTT
.	TRBV20-1	few	TRBJ1-4	CSARERTRGVSTNEKLFF	TGCAGTGCTAGAGAAAGGACCCGGGGCGTGTCAACTAATGAAAAACTGTTTTTT
.	TRBV7-9	.	TRBJ2-7	CASSLSAAYYNEQYF	TGTGCCAGCAGCTTATCCGCAGCGTACTACAATGAGCAGTACTTC
TRBD1	TRBV11-2	.	TRBJ2-2	CASSGRQGAPGELFF	TGTGCCAGCAGCGGAAGACAGGGGGCCCCCGGGGAGCTGTTTTTT
.	TRBV7-6	many	TRBJ2-3	CASSLGAWGGPITDTQYF	TGTGCCAGCAGCCTCGGAGCTTGGGGGGGCCCTATCACAGATACGCAGTATTTT
TRBD1	TRBV3-1	few	TRBJ1-2	CASSPRSGQADGYTF	TGTGCCAGCAGCCCCCGGTCGGGACAGGCGGATGGCTACACCTTC
.	TRBV7-3	many	TRBJ2-1	CASSRDRGSYNEQFF	TGTGCCAGCAGCCGCGACAGAGGCTCCTACAATGAGCAGTTCTTC
.	TRBV12-3/TRBV12-4	once	TRBJ1-3	CASSFVPGNTIYF	TGTGCCAGCAGTTTTGTCCCTGGAAACACCATATATTTT
.	TRBV29-1	.	TRBJ2-5	CSGSHNAGLGNEQYF	TGCAGCGGTTCTCACAACGCGGGGCTCGGCAATGAGCAGTACTTC
TRBD1	TRBV30	few	TRBJ1-2	CAWSNPGTGLYGYTF	TGTGCCTGGAGTAACCCCGGGACAGGACTCTATGGCTACACCTTC